The T cell receptor (beta chain) under discussion was sequenced for a study of neurological immune-mediated disorders. TCRdb reprocessed the 5' RACE reads with MiXCR, giving one entry per CDR3 protein. The sample lists some 70,000 distinct CDR3 sequences, about 3.4% occurring once. The CDR3 is made up of 11 amino acids. V was trimmed by 3 bases and J by 8 bases, leaving 5 bases between them. Germline CDR1 reads KGHSH; CDR2 reads LQKENI. The unsorted libraries were prepared from 2 million PBMCs (stored at -80 C). The sequenced sample was PBMCs. The V call is TRBV18, the J call TRBJ2-1, with D perhaps TRBD1 or TRBD2 (5 bases each). The TCR comes from a man in his forties with multiple sclerosis. CDR3 in DNA: TGTGCCAGCTCACCGGGGGATGAGCAGTTCTTC. The encoded protein is CASSPGDEQFF.